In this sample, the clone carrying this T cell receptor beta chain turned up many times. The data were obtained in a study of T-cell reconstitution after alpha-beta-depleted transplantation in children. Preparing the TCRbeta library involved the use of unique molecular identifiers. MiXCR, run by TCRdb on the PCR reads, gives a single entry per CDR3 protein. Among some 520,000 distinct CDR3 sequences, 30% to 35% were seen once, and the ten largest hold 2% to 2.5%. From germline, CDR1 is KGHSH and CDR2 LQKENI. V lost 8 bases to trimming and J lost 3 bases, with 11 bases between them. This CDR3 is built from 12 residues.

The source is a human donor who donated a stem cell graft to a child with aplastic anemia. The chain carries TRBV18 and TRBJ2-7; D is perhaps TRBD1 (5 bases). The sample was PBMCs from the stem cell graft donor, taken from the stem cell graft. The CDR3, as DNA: TGTGCCAGCAGTCCAGACAGCTACGAGCAGTACTTC. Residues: CASSPDSYEQYF.